Listed below are T cell receptor beta chains from one sample, sequenced in a study of cytomegalovirus exposure and HLA in healthy donors. Sequenced by immunoSEQ multiplex PCR; TCRdb stores in-frame clones only, minus some. Counted here are around 170,000 clones, 65% to 85% occurring once; the ten biggest clones make up over 3.5%. Sequencing was carried out using PBMCs. The source is a man aged 50 to 60 in good health and CMV-seronegative. Both conserved end residues are part of each CDR3. D genes are given only for firm matches. Clone size is stated in some rows and not others, as once, few, many or a class when expanded.

clone_size d_call j_call v_call cdr3_aa cdr3_nt
. . TRBJ1-3 TRBV15 CATSRDRDLTGNTIYF TGTGCCACCAGCAGAGATCGGGACTTGACTGGAAACACCATATATTTT
. . TRBJ1-1 TRBV7-3 CASSPYQGSSEAFF TGTGCCAGCAGCCCCTATCAGGGGTCCTCTGAAGCTTTCTTT
. TRBD2 TRBJ2-3 TRBV11-2 CASSSRTSGDTQYF TGTGCCAGCAGCTCCAGGACTAGCGGAGATACGCAGTATTTT
. . TRBJ2-5 TRBV2 CASSLSGETQYF TGTGCCAGCAGTCTCTCCGGTGAGACCCAGTACTTC
. . TRBJ1-5 TRBV7-2 CASSLGGRGNQPQHF TGTGCCAGCAGCTTAGGGGGGCGTGGGAATCAGCCCCAGCATTTT
once . TRBJ1-5 TRBV30 CAWSRGAEEFQPQHF TGTGCCTGGAGTCGGGGGGCTGAAGAATTTCAGCCCCAGCATTTT
few . TRBJ1-1 TRBV14 CASSLNPGVAAFF TGTGCCAGCAGCCTTAACCCGGGGGTCGCGGCTTTCTTT
few . TRBJ2-1 TRBV5-1 CASSLDQGSFGEQFF TGCGCCAGCAGCTTGGACCAGGGTTCATTTGGTGAGCAGTTCTTC
. . TRBJ1-5 TRBV11-2 CASSQQGSSNQPQHF TGTGCCAGCAGCCAACAGGGTTCTAGCAATCAGCCCCAGCATTTT
. . TRBJ1-2 TRBV15 CATSRDRQSYGYTF TGTGCCACCAGCAGAGATCGACAGTCCTATGGCTACACCTTC
few TRBD1 TRBJ2-2 TRBV7-9 CASSLRGPDTGELFF TGTGCCAGCAGCTTGAGGGGGCCCGACACCGGGGAGCTGTTTTTT
few . TRBJ1-6 TRBV19 CAVKPGHLSPLHF TGTGCCGTAAAACCGGGACACCTTTCACCCCTCCACTTT
. . TRBJ2-3 TRBV2 CASTKDSRTDTQYF TGTGCCAGCACTAAGGACAGCCGCACAGATACGCAGTATTTT
few . TRBJ1-1 TRBV12-5 CASGLDGGNTEAFF TGTGCTAGTGGTTTGGACGGAGGGAACACTGAAGCTTTCTTT
. . TRBJ1-1 TRBV6-5 CASSYVDTSNTEAFF TGTGCCAGCAGTTACGTGGACACATCGAACACTGAAGCTTTCTTT
. TRBD2 TRBJ2-1 TRBV9 CASSPAGVSERGTESSYNEQFF TGTGCCAGCAGCCCCGCCGGGGTGAGCGAGCGGGGAACGGAGAGCTCCTACAATGAGCAGTTCTTC
. . TRBJ1-2 TRBV2 CASSSWVGTFNEDGYTF TGTGCCAGCAGTTCATGGGTTGGGACTTTTAACGAAGATGGCTACACCTTC
few . TRBJ1-3 TRBV4-3 CASSQGQGSGNTIYF TGCGCCAGCAGCCAAGGACAAGGCTCTGGAAACACCATATATTTT
. TRBD1 TRBJ2-3 TRBV19 CASRQGQGALDTQYF TGTGCCAGTAGACAGGGACAGGGGGCTTTGGATACGCAGTATTTT
. . TRBJ2-3 TRBV2 CASKTDTDTQYF TGTGCCAGCAAGACAGACACAGATACGCAGTATTTT
. . TRBJ2-7 TRBV6-5 CASSRQLTSYEQYF TGTGCCAGCAGTAGACAGCTAACCTCCTACGAGCAGTACTTC
. . TRBJ1-2 TRBV4-2 CASSQESSTYNYGYTF TGTGCCAGCAGCCAAGAATCTTCCACTTATAACTATGGCTACACCTTC
. TRBD1 TRBJ2-2 TRBV7-9 CASSSYRGRTGELFF TGTGCCAGCAGCTCTTACAGGGGACGCACCGGGGAGCTGTTTTTT
. . TRBJ2-7 TRBV4-1 CASSQTELFYEQYF TGCGCCAGCAGCCAGACAGAGCTTTTCTACGAGCAGTACTTC
. . TRBJ2-1 TRBV9 CASSPWSEGGEQFF TGTGCCAGCAGCCCCTGGAGTGAAGGCGGTGAGCAGTTCTTC
. . TRBJ2-5 TRBV30 CAWSVRSQETQYF TGTGCCTGGAGTGTACGCAGTCAAGAGACCCAGTACTTC
once . TRBJ1-3 TRBV9 CASTPQGSGNTIYF TGTGCCAGCACCCCACAGGGCTCCGGAAACACCATATATTTT
few . TRBJ1-5 TRBV11-2 CASSRESGNQPQHF TGTGCCAGCAGCCGGGAGAGTGGCAATCAGCCCCAGCATTTT
. . TRBJ1-4 TRBV19 CASSASGQPDREKLFF TGTGCCAGTAGCGCCTCTGGACAGCCTGACAGGGAAAAACTGTTTTTT
. . TRBJ1-6 TRBV6-6 CASSEDFNSPLHF TGTGCCAGCAGTGAGGATTTTAATTCACCCCTCCACTTT
. . TRBJ1-5 TRBV12-5 CASGLQGGQPQHF TGTGCTAGTGGTCTACAGGGCGGTCAGCCCCAGCATTTT
. . TRBJ2-5 TRBV7-9 CASSLKRTLFDYQETQYF TGTGCCAGCAGCTTAAAGAGGACACTATTTGACTACCAAGAGACCCAGTACTTC
. TRBD2 TRBJ2-3 TRBV7-3 CASSSLPAGGYSADTQYF TGTGCCAGCAGCTCCCTCCCGGCGGGGGGGTATTCGGCAGATACGCAGTATTTT
. . TRBJ2-1 TRBV19 CASSIVHYNEQFF TGTGCCAGTAGTATTGTTCACTACAATGAGCAGTTCTTC
. . TRBJ1-1 TRBV2 CASSEARWWNTEAFF TGTGCCAGCAGTGAAGCGCGGTGGTGGAACACTGAAGCTTTCTTT